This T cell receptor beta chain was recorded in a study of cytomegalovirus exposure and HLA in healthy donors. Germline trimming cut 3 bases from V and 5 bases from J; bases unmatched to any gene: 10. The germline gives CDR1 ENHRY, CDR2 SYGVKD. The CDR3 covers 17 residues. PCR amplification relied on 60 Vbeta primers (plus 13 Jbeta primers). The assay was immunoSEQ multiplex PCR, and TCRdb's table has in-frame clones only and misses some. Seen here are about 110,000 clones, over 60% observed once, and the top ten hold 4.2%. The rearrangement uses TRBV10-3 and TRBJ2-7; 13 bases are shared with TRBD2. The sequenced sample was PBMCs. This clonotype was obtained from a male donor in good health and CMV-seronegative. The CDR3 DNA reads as TGTGCCATCAGTGACGTAGGACTAGCGGGAGCTGGGGACGAGCAGTACTTC. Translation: CAISDVGLAGAGDEQYF.